The clone carrying this T cell receptor (beta chain) was found many times. Its antigen is still unknown. The entry originates in a study of T cell repertoires in cytomegalovirus infection. Overall study context: Recently identified HLA-C-restricted CMV epitopes were among the peptides used. TCR beta signatures that were public indicated CMV infection and matching HLA type.

V was clipped by 3 bases and J by 6 bases, with 6 bases between them. Germline values: CDR1 SEHNR, CDR2 FQNEAQ (reference sequence). The CDR3 is 12 residues long. General study findings and limits: What dominated the ex vivo response were HLA-C-restricted CMV-specific TCR beta clonotypes. Cumulative public TCR beta family frequency identified carriers of CMV plus the relevant HLA.

TCRdb recomputed calls from the reads with MiXCR, one row per CDR3 protein. Among roughly 800,000 distinct CDR3 sequences listed, 25% to 30% were seen once. The sample here was cultured CD8+ T cells from PBMCs, taken from culture after CMV antigen stimulation. The sequence was collected from a human donor in good health (CMV status not recorded). Some clones in this sample may be carry-over from other donors' samples. This chain links TRBV7-9 with TRBJ1-5; a weak D match, TRBD1 (6 bases). CDR3 sequence reads: CASSLDSQPQHF. CDR3 sequence (DNA): TGTGCCAGCAGCTTGGACAGTCAGCCCCAGCATTTT. The full variable domain, completed using reference TRBV7-9 and TRBJ1-5, is DTGVSQNPRHKITKRGQNVTFRCDPISEHNRLYWYRQTLGQGPEFLTYFQNEAQLEKSRLLSDRFSAERPKGSFSTLEIQRTEQGDSAMYLCASSLDSQPQHFGDGTRLSIL.